Presented here are 6 T cell receptor beta chains from one specimen sequenced in a study of identical twins. One entry per CDR3 protein, called by TCRdb with MiXCR from the 5' RACE reads. Of about 520,000 distinct CDR3 sequences in the sample, less than 25% were seen once. Another study also made use of these data, one on T cells expressing NK-cell markers.

The sample taken for sequencing was CD4+ T cells sorted from blood. The receptors derive from a woman aged 18-35 years in good health.

This clonotype was counted between two and nine times. J is TRBJ2-7 and V is TRBV6-1; D unclear. This CDR3 is built from 14 residues. From germline, CDR1 is MNHNS and CDR2 SASEGT. Trimming shortened V by 5 bases and J by 0 bases, and 11 bases separated the two germline ends. The CDR3 nucleotides read TGTGCCAGCAGTCTTTCGGACCCCTCCTACGAGCAGTACTTC. Residues: CASSLSDPSYEQYF.

The rearrangement links TRBV18 to TRBJ2-5; D possibly corresponds to TRBD2 (5 bases). CDR1 and CDR2 (germline): KGHSH, LQKENI. CDR3 length: 15 amino acids. V shed 0 bases and J shed 3 bases, with 11 bases lying between them. CDR3 coding DNA: TGTGCCAGCTCACCACCAGGACTGGTCAAAGAGACCCAGTACTTC. This encodes CASSPPGLVKETQYF. The whole variable domain, filled in from reference TRBV18 and TRBJ2-5, reads NAGVMQNPRHLVRRRGQEARLRCSPMKGHSHVYWYRQLPEEGLKFMVYLQKENIIDESGMPKERFSAEFPKEGPSILRIQQVVRGDSAAYFCASSPPGLVKETQYFGPGTRLLVL.

Here the CDR3 DNA reads TGTGCCAGCAGTGGGGGGAGGGGATTCCCAGATACGCAGTATTTT. This translates into CASSGGRGFPDTQYF. The chain links TRBV6-1 to TRBJ2-3; 7 bases are shared with TRBD2. V lost 4 bases and J lost 4; bases outside the gene matches: 8. The CDR3 is 15 residues long. Germline loops: CDR1 MNHNS, CDR2 SASEGT.

The table lists this clonotype with a few counts. The chain is built from TRBV5-1 and TRBJ2-1; 11 nucleotides agree with TRBD2. After removal of 5 bases from V and 3 bases from J, the junction contained 7 bases not matched to a gene. This CDR3 has 16 residues. Germline V gives CDR1 SGHRS, CDR2 YFSETQ. CDR3 region: CASSERLAGFYNEQFF. The CDR3 bases are TGCGCCAGCAGTGAACGACTAGCGGGGTTCTACAATGAGCAGTTCTTC.

The rearrangement uses TRBV7-6 and TRBJ2-3, with 14 bases lining up with TRBD2. The CDR3 covers 18 residues. The germline V gene encodes CDR1 SGHVS and CDR2 FNYEAQ. J was trimmed by 0 bases and V by 4 bases; bases with no gene match: 6. CDR3 sequence: CASSYGLAGGGSTDTQYF. As DNA, the CDR3 is TGTGCCAGCAGCTACGGACTAGCGGGAGGAGGTAGCACAGATACGCAGTATTTT.

This chain uses TRBV20-1 with TRBJ2-7; D is possibly TRBD1 (5 bases). The germline CDR1 and CDR2 sequences are DFQATT and SNEGSKA (reference sequence). Trimming took 1 base from V and 9 from J, leaving 10 bases between them. CDR3 size: 11 residues. The CDR3 sequence: CSARAPTGQYF. For the CDR3, the DNA is TGCAGTGCTAGAGCGCCTACAGGGCAGTACTTC.